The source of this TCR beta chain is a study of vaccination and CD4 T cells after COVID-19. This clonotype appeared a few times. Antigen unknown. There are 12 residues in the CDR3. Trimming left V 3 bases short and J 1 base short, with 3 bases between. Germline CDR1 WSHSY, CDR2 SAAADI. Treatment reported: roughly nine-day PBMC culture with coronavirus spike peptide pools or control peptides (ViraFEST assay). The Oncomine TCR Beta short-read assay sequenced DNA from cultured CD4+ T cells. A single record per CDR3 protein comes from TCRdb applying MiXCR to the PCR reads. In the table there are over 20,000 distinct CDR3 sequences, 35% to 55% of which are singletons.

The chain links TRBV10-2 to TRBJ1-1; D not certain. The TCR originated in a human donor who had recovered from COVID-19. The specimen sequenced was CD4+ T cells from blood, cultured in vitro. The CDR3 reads CASSDPNTEAFF. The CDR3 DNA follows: TGCGCCAGCAGTGACCCGAACACTGAAGCTTTCTTT.